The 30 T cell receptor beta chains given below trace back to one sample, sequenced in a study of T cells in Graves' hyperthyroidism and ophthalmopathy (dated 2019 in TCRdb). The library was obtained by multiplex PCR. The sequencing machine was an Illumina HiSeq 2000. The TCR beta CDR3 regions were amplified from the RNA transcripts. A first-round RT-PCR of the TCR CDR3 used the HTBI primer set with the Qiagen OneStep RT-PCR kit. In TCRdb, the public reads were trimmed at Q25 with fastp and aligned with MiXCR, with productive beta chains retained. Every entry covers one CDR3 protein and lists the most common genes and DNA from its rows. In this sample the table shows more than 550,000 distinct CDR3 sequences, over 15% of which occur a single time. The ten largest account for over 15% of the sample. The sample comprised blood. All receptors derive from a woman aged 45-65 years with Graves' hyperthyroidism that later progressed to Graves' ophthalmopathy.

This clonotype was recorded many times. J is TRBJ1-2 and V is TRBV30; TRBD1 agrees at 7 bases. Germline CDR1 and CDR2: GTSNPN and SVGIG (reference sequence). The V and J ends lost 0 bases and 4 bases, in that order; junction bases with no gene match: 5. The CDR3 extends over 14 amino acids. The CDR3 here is CAWSVQGFGYGYTF. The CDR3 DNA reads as TGTGCCTGGAGTGTACAGGGGTTCGGCTATGGCTACACCTTC.

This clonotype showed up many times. This CDR3 is CASSQAREGENSPLHF. CDR3 nucleotide sequence: TGTGCCAGCAGCCAAGCGAGGGAAGGGGAAAATTCACCCCTCCACTTT. The V and J genes are TRBV3-1 and TRBJ1-6; D is possibly TRBD1 (5 bases). This CDR3 is built from 16 residues. V was shortened by 1 base and J by 7 bases, with 14 bases between the two germline ends. Germline CDR1 reads LGHDT; CDR2 reads YNNKEL (reference sequence).

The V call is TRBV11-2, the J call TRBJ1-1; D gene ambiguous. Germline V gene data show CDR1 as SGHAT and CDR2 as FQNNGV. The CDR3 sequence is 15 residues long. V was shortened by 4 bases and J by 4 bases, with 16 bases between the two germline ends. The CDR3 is CASSSVAGRATEAFF. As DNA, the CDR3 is TGTGCCAGCAGCTCCGTAGCCGGGAGGGCCACTGAAGCTTTCTTT.

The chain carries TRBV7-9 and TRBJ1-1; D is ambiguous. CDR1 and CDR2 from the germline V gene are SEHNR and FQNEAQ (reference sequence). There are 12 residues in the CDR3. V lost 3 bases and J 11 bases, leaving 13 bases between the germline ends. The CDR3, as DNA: TGTGCCAGCAGCTTGTCTACCCTGGGGGCTTTCTTT. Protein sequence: CASSLSTLGAFF.

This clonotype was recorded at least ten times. Written as DNA, the CDR3 is TGTGCCAGCAGCCGGATGATACAGGGAATTACCCCCTACGAGCAGTACTTC. This codes for CASSRMIQGITPYEQYF. J is TRBJ2-7 and V is TRBV12-3 or TRBV12-4; D may be TRBD1 (6 bases). This CDR3 has 17 amino acids. V was shortened by 6 bases and J by 2 bases, with 23 bases between the two germline ends.

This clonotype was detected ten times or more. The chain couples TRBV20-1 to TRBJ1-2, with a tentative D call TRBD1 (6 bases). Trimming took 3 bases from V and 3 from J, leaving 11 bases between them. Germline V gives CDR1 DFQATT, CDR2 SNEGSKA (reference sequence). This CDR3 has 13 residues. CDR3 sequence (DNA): TGCAGTGCTAGGGCAGGGGCTGACTATGGCTACACCTTC. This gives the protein CSARAGADYGYTF.

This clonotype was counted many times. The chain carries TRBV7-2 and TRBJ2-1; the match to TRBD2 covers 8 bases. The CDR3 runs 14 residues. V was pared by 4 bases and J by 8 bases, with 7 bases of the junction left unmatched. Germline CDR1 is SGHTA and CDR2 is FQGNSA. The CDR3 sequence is CASSYRTSIHEQFF. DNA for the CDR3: TGTGCCAGCAGCTATCGGACTAGCATCCATGAGCAGTTCTTC.

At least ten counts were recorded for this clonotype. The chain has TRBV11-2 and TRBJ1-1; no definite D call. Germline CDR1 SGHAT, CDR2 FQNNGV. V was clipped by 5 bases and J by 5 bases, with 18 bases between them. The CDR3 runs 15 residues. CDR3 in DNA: TGTGCCAGCAGCCTCTCGGACGGGCGCGAGACTGAAGCTTTCTTT. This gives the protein CASSLSDGRETEAFF.

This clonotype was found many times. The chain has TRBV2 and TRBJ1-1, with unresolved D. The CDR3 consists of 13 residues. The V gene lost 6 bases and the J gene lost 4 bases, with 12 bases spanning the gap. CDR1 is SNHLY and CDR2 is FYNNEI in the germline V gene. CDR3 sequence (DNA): TGTGCCAGCAGCCCACAGATTCTCACTGAAGCTTTCTTT. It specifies CASSPQILTEAFF.

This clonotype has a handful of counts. The CDR3 bases are TGTGCCAGGGGAACCGACAGGGCCGCGGAGACCCAGTACTTC. It translates to CARGTDRAAETQYF. V usage is TRBV2 and J usage is TRBJ2-5; 7 nucleotides line up with TRBD1. The CDR3 contains 14 residues. Germline lookup yields CDR1 SNHLY and CDR2 FYNNEI. The ends lost 9 bases at V and 5 bases at J; junction bases unmatched: 12.

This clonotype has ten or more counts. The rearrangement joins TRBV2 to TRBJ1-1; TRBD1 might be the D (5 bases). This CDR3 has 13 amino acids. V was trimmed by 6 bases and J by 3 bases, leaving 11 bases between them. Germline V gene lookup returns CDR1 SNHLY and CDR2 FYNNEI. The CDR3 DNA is TGTGCCAGCAGCTTGACAGAGGACACTGAAGCTTTCTTT. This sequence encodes CASSLTEDTEAFF.

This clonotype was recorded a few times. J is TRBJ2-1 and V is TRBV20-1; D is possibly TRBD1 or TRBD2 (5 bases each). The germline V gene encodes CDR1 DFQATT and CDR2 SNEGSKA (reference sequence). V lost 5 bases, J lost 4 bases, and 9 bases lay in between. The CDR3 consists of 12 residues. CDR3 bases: TGCAGTGCTGGGGCGGGTTACAATGAGCAGTTCTTC. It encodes CSAGAGYNEQFF.

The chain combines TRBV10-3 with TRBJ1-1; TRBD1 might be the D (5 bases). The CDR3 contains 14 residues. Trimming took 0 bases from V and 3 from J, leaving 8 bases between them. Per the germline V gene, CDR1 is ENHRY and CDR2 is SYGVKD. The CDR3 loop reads CAISESSGYTEAFF. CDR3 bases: TGTGCCATCAGTGAGTCATCAGGGTACACTGAAGCTTTCTTT.

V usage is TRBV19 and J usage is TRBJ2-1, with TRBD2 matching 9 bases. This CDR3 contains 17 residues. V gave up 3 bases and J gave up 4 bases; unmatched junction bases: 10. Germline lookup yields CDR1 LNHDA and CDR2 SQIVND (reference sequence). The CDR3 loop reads CASSISHGLAIYNEQFF. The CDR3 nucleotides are TGTGCCAGTAGTATCTCCCACGGACTAGCGATATACAATGAGCAGTTCTTC.

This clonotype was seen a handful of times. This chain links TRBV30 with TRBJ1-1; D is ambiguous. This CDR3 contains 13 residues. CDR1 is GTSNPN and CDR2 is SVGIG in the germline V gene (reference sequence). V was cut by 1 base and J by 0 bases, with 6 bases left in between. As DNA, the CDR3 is TGTGCCTGGAGTGCTTTGGTGAACACTGAAGCTTTCTTT. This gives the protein CAWSALVNTEAFF.

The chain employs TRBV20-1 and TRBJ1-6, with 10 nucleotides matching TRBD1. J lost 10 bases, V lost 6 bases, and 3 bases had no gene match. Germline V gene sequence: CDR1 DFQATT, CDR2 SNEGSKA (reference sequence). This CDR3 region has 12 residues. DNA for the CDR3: TGCAGTGCGGCGACAGGGGGCTCACCCCTCCACTTT. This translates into CSAATGGSPLHF.

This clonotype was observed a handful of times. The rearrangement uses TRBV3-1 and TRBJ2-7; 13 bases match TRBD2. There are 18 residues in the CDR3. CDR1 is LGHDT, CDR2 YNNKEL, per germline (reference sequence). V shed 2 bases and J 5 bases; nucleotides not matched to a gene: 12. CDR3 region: CASSQLRLTSGGFDEQYF. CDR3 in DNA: TGTGCCAGCAGCCAACTTCGACTGACTAGCGGGGGGTTTGACGAGCAGTACTTC.

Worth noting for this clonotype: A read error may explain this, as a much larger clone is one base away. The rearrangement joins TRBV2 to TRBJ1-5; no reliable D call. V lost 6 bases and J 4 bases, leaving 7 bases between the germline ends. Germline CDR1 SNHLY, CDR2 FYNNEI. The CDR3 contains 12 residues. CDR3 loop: CASSIQNQPQHF. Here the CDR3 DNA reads TGTGCCAGCAGCATACAGAATCAGCCCCAGCATTTT.

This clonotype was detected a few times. The CDR3 loop is CASSRSFGRATDTQYF. Here the CDR3 DNA reads TGTGCCAGCAGCCGTAGCTTTGGGAGGGCCACAGATACGCAGTATTTT. This chain joins TRBV14 and TRBJ2-3, with TRBD2 matching 7 bases. CDR3 length: 16 residues. J gave up 2 bases and V 4 bases, and 9 bases lay outside the gene matches. Per the germline V gene, CDR1 is SGHDN and CDR2 is FVKESK.

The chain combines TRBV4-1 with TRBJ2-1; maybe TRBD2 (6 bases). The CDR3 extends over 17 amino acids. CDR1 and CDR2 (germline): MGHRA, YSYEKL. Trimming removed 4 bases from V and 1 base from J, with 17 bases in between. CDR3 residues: CASSPRGTPASYNEQFF. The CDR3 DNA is TGCGCCAGCAGCCCCAGAGGGACTCCGGCTTCCTACAATGAGCAGTTCTTC.

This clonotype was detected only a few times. The CDR3 sequence: CASSPRGTQYGELFF. CDR3 in DNA: TGTGCCAGCAGCCCCCGGGGGACTCAGTACGGGGAGCTGTTTTTT. The chain uses TRBV7-6 and TRBJ2-2; D perhaps matches TRBD2 (6 bases). Germline V gene sequence: CDR1 SGHVS, CDR2 FNYEAQ. V was pared by 5 bases and J by 7 bases, with 17 bases between. The CDR3 spans 15 residues.

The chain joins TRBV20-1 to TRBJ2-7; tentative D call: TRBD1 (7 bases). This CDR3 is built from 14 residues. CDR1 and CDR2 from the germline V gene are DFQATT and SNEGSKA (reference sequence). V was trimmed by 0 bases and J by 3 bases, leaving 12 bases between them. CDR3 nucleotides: TGCAGTGCTAGAGAGGCAGGGGGGCTCTACGAGCAGTACTTC. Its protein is CSAREAGGLYEQYF.

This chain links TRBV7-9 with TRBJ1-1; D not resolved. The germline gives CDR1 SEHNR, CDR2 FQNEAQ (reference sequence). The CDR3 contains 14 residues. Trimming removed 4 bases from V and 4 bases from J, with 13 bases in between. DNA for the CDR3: TGTGCCAGCAGCTCCCCTGGATCGGGCACTGAAGCTTTCTTT. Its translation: CASSSPGSGTEAFF.

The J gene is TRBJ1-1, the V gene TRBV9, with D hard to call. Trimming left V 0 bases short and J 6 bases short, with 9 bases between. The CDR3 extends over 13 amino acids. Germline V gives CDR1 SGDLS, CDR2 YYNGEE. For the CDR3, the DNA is TGTGCCAGCAGCGTAGTTTTGGGGTCTGAAGCTTTCTTT. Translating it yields CASSVVLGSEAFF.

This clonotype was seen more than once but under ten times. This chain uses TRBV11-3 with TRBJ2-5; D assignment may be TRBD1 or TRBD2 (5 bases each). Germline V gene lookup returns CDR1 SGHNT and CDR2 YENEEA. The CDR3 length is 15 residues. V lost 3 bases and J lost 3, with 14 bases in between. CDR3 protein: CASSLGDLGEETQYF. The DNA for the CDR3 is TGTGCCAGCAGCTTGGGGGACCTGGGGGAAGAGACCCAGTACTTC.

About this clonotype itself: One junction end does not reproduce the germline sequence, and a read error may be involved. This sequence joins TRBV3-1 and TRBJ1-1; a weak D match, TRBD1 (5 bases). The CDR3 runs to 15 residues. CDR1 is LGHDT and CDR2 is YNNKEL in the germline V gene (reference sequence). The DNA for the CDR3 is TGTGCCGGCAGCCCGGTGGGGGGAAGGGAGACTGAAGCTTTCTTT. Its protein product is CAGSPVGGRETEAFF.

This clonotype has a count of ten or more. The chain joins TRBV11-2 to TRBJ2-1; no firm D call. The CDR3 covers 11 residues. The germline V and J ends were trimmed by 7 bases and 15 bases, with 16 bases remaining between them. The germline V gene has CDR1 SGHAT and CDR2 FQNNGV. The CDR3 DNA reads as TGTGCCAGCACGGAAGGATCTAGGGCGTTCTTC. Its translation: CASTEGSRAFF.

This CDR3 reads CASKSSGDSNYGYTF. CDR3 nucleotides: TGTGCCAGCAAGAGTTCTGGGGACAGTAACTATGGCTACACCTTC. The rearrangement joins TRBV6-1 to TRBJ1-2, with 7 bases lining up with TRBD1. V shed 7 bases, J shed 1 base, and the junction held 9 bases outside the gene matches. The CDR3 totals 15 residues. Germline V CDR1 and CDR2: MNHNS, SASEGT.

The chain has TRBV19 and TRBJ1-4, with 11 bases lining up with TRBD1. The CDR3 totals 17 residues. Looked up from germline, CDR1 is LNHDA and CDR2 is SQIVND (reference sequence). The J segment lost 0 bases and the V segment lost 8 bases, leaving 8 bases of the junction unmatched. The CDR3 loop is CASHPRTGGPTNEKLFF. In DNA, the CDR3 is TGTGCCAGTCATCCCCGGACAGGGGGCCCAACTAATGAAAAACTGTTTTTT.

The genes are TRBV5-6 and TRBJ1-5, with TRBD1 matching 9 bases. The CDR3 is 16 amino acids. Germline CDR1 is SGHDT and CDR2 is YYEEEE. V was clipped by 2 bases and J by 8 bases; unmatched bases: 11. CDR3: CASSFSGTGNIKPQHF. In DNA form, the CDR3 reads TGTGCCAGCAGCTTTTCCGGGACAGGGAATATCAAGCCCCAGCATTTT.